The present T cell receptor beta chain was sequenced within a study of cytomegalovirus exposure and HLA in healthy donors. Donors likely had unrecorded immune exposures despite being nominally healthy when sampled. Germline CDR1 and CDR2: ENHRY and SYGVKD. This CDR3 contains 14 residues. Trimming took 0 bases from V and 4 from J; bases not matched to a gene: 0. A multiplex PCR was run with 60 Vbeta primers and 13 Jbeta primers. Here immunoSEQ multiplex PCR was the method, and the copy in TCRdb shows in-frame clones only, minus some. The sample yields about 140,000 clones, under 80% seen once. Study-level results: In a later analysis, TCR beta V- and J-gene trimming was associated with a missense DCLRE1C variant. The productive fraction for most TCR beta V segments was about 90% or about 30% in an earlier analysis. The sole available immune exposure information was CMV serostatus.

Comment on this clone: Its antigen is still unknown.

Sequenced material: PBMCs. V is TRBV10-3 and J is TRBJ2-5; 9 positions match TRBD2. The clonotype comes from a male donor in good health and CMV-seronegative. CDR3: CAISESSGRETQYF. CDR3 in DNA: TGTGCCATCAGTGAGTCTAGCGGGAGAGAGACCCAGTACTTC.